This TCR beta chain was recovered during a study of OX40 agonist ivuxolimab in advanced cancers. Study at large: Patients in the trial were receiving intravenous ivuxolimab every 2 weeks, at doses of 0.01 to 10 mg/kg. Findings and limits, study-wide: There were, on average, more expanded clones in CD8+ T cells than in CD4+.

For this clone: What it recognizes is unknown.

TCRdb keeps only in-frame clones here, not all; method: immunoSEQ multiplex PCR. The sample carries 57,000 or so clones, 84% recorded once. CDR1 and CDR2 (germline): SGHRS, YFSETQ. Trimming took off 5 bases at V and 2 bases at J, with 13 bases between the two ends. This CDR3 is built from 15 residues. The source material was CD4+ or CD8+ T cells sorted from blood, sampled in a trial of the OX40 agonist ivuxolimab. The J gene is TRBJ2-2, the V gene TRBV5-1; TRBD2 might be the D (6 bases). This receptor was identified in an adult with an advanced solid tumor such as melanoma, head and neck, liver or kidney cancer. The CDR3 DNA follows: TGCGCCAGCAGTCTCTGGGACTCAAACACCGGGGAGCTGTTTTTT. This encodes CASSLWDSNTGELFF.